This TCR beta chain is drawn from a study of Ad26.COV2.S vaccination and SARS-CoV-2 variants. Study in general: Ad26.COV2.S shots went into the muscle once or twice, 56 days apart.

Overall study findings and caveats: Post-vaccination spike-specific CD8+ and CD4+ T cell responses reportedly had substantial breadth.

TCRdb's table, derived via immunoSEQ multiplex PCR, lists solely in-frame clones and lacks some. The data hold about 350,000 clones, with roughly 85% observed a single time. As to treatment: some 20 received Ad26.COV2.S at low or high dose, single or two shots; about five received placebo; per-sample allocation not given. Sample collection was performed on day 63 after the first vaccine or placebo injection. Aged 18-55 years, donor was enrolled in Boston in 2020. Details on this clone: What it binds is unknown.

The CDR3 runs 16 residues. Germline V gives CDR1 SQVTM, CDR2 ANQGSEA. Trimming took 3 bases from V and 5 from J; bases not matched to a gene: 10. The sequences come from peripheral blood, collected in a trial of Ad26.COV2.S vaccine versus placebo. This clonotype was sampled from a person aged 18-65 years who received the Ad26.COV2.S COVID-19 vaccine or a placebo. This chain connects TRBV29-1 to TRBJ2-1; 10 nucleotides line up with TRBD1. DNA of the CDR3: TGCAGCGTTGACCAGCTCCGGGACAGGGGAAACAATGAGCAGTTCTTC. Its translation: CSVDQLRDRGNNEQFF.